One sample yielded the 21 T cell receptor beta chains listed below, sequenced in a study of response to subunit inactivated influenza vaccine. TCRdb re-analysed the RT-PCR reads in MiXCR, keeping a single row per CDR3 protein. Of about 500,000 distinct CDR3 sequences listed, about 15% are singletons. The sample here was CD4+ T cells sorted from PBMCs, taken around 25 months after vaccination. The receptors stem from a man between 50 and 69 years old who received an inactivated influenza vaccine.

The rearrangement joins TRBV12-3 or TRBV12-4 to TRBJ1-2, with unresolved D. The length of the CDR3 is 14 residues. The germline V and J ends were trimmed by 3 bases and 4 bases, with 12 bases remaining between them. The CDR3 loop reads CASSFSGSSYGYTF. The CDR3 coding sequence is TGTGCCAGCAGTTTTTCCGGCTCCAGCTATGGCTACACCTTC.

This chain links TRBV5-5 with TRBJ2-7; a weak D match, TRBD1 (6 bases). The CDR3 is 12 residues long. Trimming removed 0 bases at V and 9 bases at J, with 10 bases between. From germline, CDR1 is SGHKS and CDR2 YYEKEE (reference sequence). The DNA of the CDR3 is TGTGCCAGCAGCTTGGTACAGGGCGGGCAGTACTTC. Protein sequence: CASSLVQGGQYF.

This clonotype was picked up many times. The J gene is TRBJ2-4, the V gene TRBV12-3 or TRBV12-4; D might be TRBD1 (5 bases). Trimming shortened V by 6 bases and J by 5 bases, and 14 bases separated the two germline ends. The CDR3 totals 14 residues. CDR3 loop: CASSRMTVQNIQYF. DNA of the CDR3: TGTGCCAGCAGCCGTATGACAGTCCAAAACATTCAGTACTTC.

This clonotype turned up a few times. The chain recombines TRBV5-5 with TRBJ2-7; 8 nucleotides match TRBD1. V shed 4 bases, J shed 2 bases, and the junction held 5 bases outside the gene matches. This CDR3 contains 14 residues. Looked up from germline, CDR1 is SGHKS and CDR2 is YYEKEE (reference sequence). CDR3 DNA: TGTGCCAGCAGCCGGGACAGGCCGACCTACGAGCAGTACTTC. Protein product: CASSRDRPTYEQYF.

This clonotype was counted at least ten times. Here the CDR3 DNA reads TGTGCCAGCAGTGTCCAACGACTAGCGGGAGGGTACAATGAGCAGTTCTTC. Translation: CASSVQRLAGGYNEQFF. The chain joins TRBV6-1 to TRBJ2-1; TRBD2 agrees at 14 bases. This CDR3 region has 17 residues. Germline trimming cut 4 bases from V and 4 bases from J; bases unmatched to any gene: 6. Germline V gives CDR1 MNHNS, CDR2 SASEGT.

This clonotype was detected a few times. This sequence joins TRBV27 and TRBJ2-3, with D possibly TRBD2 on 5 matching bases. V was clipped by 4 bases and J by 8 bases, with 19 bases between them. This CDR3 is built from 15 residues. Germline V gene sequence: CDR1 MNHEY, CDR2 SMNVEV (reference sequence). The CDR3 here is CASSSRSSGGSTQYF. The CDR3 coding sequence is TGTGCCAGCAGTTCCCGGAGCAGTGGAGGTAGTACGCAGTATTTT.

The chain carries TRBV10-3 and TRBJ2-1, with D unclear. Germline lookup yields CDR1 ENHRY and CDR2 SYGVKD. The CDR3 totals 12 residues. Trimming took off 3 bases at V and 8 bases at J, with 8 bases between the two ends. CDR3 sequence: CAISESLHEQFF. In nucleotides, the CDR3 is TGTGCCATCAGTGAATCTCTGCATGAGCAGTTCTTC.

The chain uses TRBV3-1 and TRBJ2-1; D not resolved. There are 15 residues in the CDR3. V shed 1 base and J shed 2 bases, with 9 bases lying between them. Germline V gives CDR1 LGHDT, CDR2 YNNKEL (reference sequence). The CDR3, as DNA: TGTGCCAGCAGCCAAGGCCTTACAACCTACAATGAGCAGTTCTTC. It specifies CASSQGLTTYNEQFF.

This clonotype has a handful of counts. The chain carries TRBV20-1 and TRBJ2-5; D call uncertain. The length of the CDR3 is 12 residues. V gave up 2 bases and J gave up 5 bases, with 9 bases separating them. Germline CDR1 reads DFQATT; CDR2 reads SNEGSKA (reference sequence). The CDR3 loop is CSARTLTETQYF. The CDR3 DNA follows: TGCAGTGCTAGAACCTTGACGGAGACCCAGTACTTC.

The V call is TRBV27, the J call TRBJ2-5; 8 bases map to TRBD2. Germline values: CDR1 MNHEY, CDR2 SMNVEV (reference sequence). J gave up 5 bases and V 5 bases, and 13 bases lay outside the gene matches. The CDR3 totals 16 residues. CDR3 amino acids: CASSTPSGGGFETQYF. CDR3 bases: TGTGCCAGCAGTACACCCTCGGGAGGGGGGTTCGAGACCCAGTACTTC.

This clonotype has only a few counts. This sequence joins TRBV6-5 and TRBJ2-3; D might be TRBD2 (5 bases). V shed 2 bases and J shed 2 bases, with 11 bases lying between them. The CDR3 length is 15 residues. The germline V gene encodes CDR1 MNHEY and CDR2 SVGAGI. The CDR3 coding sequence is TGTGCCAGCAGTTACGCTAGCAGTCCCACAGATACGCAGTATTTT. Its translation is CASSYASSPTDTQYF.

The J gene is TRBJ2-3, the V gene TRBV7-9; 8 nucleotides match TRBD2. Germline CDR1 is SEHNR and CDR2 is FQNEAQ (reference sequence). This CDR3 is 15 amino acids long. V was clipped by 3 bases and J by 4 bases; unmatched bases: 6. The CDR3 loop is CASSFSREASDTQYF. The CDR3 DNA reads TGTGCCAGCAGCTTTTCGCGGGAGGCATCAGATACGCAGTATTTT. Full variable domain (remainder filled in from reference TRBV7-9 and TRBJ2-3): DTGVSQNPRHKITKRGQNVTFRCDPISEHNRLYWYRQTLGQGPEFLTYFQNEAQLEKSRLLSDRFSAERPKGSFSTLEIQRTEQGDSAMYLCASSFSREASDTQYFGPGTRLTVL.

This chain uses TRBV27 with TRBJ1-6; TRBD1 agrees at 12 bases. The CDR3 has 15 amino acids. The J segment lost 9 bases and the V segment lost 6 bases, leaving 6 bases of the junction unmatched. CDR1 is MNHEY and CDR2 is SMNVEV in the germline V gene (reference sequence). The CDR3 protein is CASRGDRGLFSPLHF. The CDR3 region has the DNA TGTGCCAGCAGGGGGGACAGGGGGCTTTTTTCACCCCTCCACTTT.

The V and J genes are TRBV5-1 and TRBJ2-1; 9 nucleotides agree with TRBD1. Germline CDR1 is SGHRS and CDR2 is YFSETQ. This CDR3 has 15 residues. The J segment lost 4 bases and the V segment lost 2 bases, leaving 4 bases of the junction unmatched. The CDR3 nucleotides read TGCGCCAGCAGCTTATCCGGGACAGGGTACAATGAGCAGTTCTTC. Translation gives CASSLSGTGYNEQFF. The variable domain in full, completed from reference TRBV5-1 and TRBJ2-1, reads KAGVTQTPRYLIKTRGQQVTLSCSPISGHRSVSWYQQTPGQGLQFLFEYFSETQRNKGNFPGRFSGRQFSNSRSEMNVSTLELGDSALYLCASSLSGTGYNEQFFGPGTRLTVL.

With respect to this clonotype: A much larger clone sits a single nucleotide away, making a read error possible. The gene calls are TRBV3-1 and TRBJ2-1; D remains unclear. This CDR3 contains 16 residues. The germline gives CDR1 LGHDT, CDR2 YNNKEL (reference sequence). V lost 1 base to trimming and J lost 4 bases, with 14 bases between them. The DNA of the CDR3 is TGTGCCAGCAGCCAAGGGTTCAGGACGAAATACAATGAGCAGTTCTTC. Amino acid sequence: CASSQGFRTKYNEQFF.

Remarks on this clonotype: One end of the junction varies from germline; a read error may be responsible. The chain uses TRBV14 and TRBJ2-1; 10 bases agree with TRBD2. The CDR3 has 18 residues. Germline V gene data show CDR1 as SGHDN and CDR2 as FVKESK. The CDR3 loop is CAISQELAGRHFFNEQFF. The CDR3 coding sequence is TGTGCCATCAGCCAAGAACTAGCGGGACGTCATTTTTTCAATGAGCAGTTCTTC.

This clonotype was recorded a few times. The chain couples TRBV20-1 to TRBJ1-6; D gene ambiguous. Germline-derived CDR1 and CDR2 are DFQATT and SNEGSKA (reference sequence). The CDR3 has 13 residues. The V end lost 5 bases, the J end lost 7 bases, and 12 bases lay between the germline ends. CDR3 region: CSAPLEANSPLHF. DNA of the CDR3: TGCAGTGCTCCCCTGGAGGCAAATTCACCCCTCCACTTT.

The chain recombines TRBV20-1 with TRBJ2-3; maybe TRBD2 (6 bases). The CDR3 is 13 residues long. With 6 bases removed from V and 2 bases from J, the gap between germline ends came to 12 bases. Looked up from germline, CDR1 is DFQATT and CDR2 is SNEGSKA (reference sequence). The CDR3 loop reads CSARRTTTDTQYF. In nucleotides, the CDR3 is TGCAGTGCCCGGAGGACTACCACAGATACGCAGTATTTT.

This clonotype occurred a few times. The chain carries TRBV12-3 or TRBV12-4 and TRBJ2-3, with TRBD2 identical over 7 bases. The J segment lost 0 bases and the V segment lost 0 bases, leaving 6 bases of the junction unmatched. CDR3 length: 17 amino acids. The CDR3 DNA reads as TGTGCCAGCAGTTTAGCGCTGTGGGGGGGGAGCACAGATACGCAGTATTTT. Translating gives CASSLALWGGSTDTQYF.

The CDR3 DNA reads as TGTGCCAGCAGTTTAGGGGACAGGGGTTCACCCCTCCACTTT. Its protein is CASSLGDRGSPLHF. The chain uses TRBV28 and TRBJ1-6, with 10 bases matching TRBD1. The J segment lost 9 bases and the V segment lost 2 bases, leaving 1 base of the junction unmatched. Germline V gives CDR1 MDHEN, CDR2 SYDVKM. The CDR3 is 14 amino acids.

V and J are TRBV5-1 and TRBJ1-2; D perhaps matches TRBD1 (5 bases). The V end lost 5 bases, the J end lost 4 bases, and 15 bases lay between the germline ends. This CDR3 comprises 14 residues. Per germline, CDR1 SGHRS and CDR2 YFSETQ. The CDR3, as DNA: TGCGCCAGCAGTTCTGCCGGGACGGGCTATGGCTACACCTTC. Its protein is CASSSAGTGYGYTF.